This TCR beta chain was retrieved from a study of blood T cell repertoires in COVID-19. Looking at the study overall: Samples came from the United States, Italy and Spain, spanning acute and convalescent COVID-19. In each case, the material was cDNA or gDNA derived from T cells, B-cell-depleted T cells, or PBMCs.

This CDR3 region has 16 residues. Trimming took 4 bases from V and 5 from J, leaving 20 bases between them. CDR1 MGHRA and CDR2 YSYEKL come from the germline V gene. How the authors handled the data: Using reference gene primer amplification, nucleated cell counts were estimated. Profiled with immunoSEQ multiplex PCR; TCRdb holds only in-frame clones, not every one. That table furnishes V, J and clone size, whereas the DNA furnished D and trimming. This sample carries 80,000 to 95,000 clones, over 70% of them seen once, and the ten largest clones take approximately 4.4%. This TCR was sampled from a woman between 50 and 59 years old with acute or convalescent COVID-19. The sample comprised peripheral blood. The rearrangement links TRBV4-1 to TRBJ1-1; D gene unclear. CDR3 coding DNA: TGCGCCAGCAGCCCCCCAATGGCCACTAAGGATACTGAAGCTTTCTTT. Its protein product is CASSPPMATKDTEAFF.